This T cell receptor (beta chain) was obtained from a study of blood T cell repertoires in COVID-19. TCRdb's table, derived via immunoSEQ multiplex PCR, lists solely in-frame clones and lacks some. The profile covers under 550,000 clones, with approximately 90% appearing a single time and roughly 0.84% taken by the ten largest. This CDR3 has 14 residues. CDR1 and CDR2 from the germline V gene are MNHEY and SMNVEV (reference sequence). Losses at the gene ends were 5 bases for V and 1 base for J; bases not matched to a gene: 4. The specimen was peripheral blood. The chain joins TRBV27 to TRBJ2-7; 8 nucleotides line up with TRBD1. This clonotype was sampled from a man aged 18 to 29 with COVID-19, enrolled during active disease. The CDR3 loop reads CASSLTGGSYEQYF. CDR3 DNA sequence: TGTGCCAGCAGTCTAACAGGGGGATCCTACGAGCAGTACTTC.